This record covers a single T cell receptor (beta chain). Its antigen is not known. Pools of viral peptides were used by the ViraFEST assay to expand antigen-specific CD4+ T cells ahead of sequencing. When ten to eleven days of culture had elapsed, CD4+ T cells were isolated. Vaccine recipients, nucleocapsid antibody negative, had no prior SARS-CoV-2 infection. Supplemented with around 9.6 IU/ml IL-2 and approximately 10 ug/ml peptides, a few million PBMC per well were kept in culture. These data belong to a study of vaccination effects on CD4 cells after COVID-19. Germline V CDR1 and CDR2: SNHLY, FYNNEI. Trimming removed 2 bases from V and 7 bases from J, with 12 bases in between. This CDR3 comprises 14 residues. Clones were sequenced by immunoSEQ multiplex PCR, and TCRdb holds only the in-frame ones, with some missing. This table has about 52,000 clones, more than 75% appearing once. Study findings and constraints: In the late period after vaccination, infection- and vaccine-induced clones contracted markedly.

The chain couples TRBV2 to TRBJ2-1, with a possible D match to TRBD1 (5 bases). Sequences were derived from CD4+ T cells from PBMCs cultured with HCoV-OC43 spike peptides, sampled before COVID-19 vaccination. Specified subset: HCoV-OC43 spike overlapping peptide pool stimulation. This sequence was found in a human donor who received a COVID-19 vaccine. The CDR3 loop is CASSELRTRNEQFF. CDR3 sequence (DNA): TGTGCCAGCAGTGAACTGAGGACAAGGAATGAGCAGTTCTTC.